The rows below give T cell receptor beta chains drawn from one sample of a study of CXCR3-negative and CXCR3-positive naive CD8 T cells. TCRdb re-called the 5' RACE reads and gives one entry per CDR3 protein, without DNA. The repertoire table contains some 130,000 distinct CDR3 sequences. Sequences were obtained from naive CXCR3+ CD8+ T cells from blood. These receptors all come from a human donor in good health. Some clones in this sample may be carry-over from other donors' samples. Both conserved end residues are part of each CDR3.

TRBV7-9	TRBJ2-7	CASSLAGINYEQYF
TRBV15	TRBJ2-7	CATSRATGGSEQYF
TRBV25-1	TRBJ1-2	CASSDQGGRTGATNYGYTF
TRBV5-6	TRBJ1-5	CASSLVGGQPQHF
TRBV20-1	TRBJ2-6	CSAREESGANVLTF
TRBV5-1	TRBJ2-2	CASSLFDRGIRELFF
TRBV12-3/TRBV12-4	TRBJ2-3	CASSSSILGTVGTDTQYF
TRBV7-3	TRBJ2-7	CASSPDPTGHSFGYEQYF
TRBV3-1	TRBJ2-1	CASSQETWGVVNNEQFF
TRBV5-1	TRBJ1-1	CASSWRRVKTEAFF
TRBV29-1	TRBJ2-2	CSALLRVTGELFF
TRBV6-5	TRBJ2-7	CASSYGDEQYF
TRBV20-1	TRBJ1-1	CSARTDREAFF
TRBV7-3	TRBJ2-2	CASSLNGGQANTGELFF
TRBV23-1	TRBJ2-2	CASSPGQSISNTGELFF
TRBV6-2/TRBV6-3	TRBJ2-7	CASNRRTNSYEQYF
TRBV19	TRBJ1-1	CASSMWGGNTEAFF
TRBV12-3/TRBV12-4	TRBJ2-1	CASTSQTSGGYNEQFF
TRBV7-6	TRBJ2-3	CASSADFSTDTQYF
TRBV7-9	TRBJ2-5	CASSSTKYQETQYF
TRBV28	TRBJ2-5	CASRVPGQQENQYF
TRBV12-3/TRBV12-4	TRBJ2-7	CASSLELAGNEQYF